Each of the 9 T cell receptor beta chains below was sequenced from the same sample in a study of blood T cell repertoires in COVID-19. Using immunoSEQ multiplex PCR, the repertoire was profiled, and TCRdb retains in-frame clones only, with some absent. The sample lists over 250,000 clones; more than 75% were seen once. Input material: peripheral blood. Receptor source: a woman between 35 and 50 years old who had recovered from COVID-19.

The J gene is TRBJ2-3, the V gene TRBV7-2; 11 bases are a match to TRBD2. This CDR3 spans 14 amino acids. CDR1 SGHTA and CDR2 FQGNSA come from the germline V gene. V lost 4 bases and J lost 10; bases outside the gene matches: 7. Written as DNA, the CDR3 is TGTGCCAGCAGCTCCCTAGCGGGAGGAGGGGCGCAGTATTTT. Translation gives CASSSLAGGGAQYF.

This clone was seen only once. V gene TRBV9 combines with J gene TRBJ1-3, with TRBD1 identical over 12 bases. V shed 4 bases and J 11 bases; nucleotides not matched to a gene: 10. The CDR3 totals 15 residues. The germline CDR1 and CDR2 sequences are SGDLS and YYNGEE. The CDR3 bases are TGTGCCAGCAGCCGGGACCCGGGACAGGGGGCAGCCATATATTTT. Amino acids: CASSRDPGQGAAIYF.

This chain links TRBV18 with TRBJ2-3; 15 bases fit TRBD2. Trimming at V came to 2 bases and at J to 4 bases, leaving 1 base not matched to a gene. The CDR3 runs 16 residues. Germline lookup yields CDR1 KGHSH and CDR2 LQKENI. CDR3 nucleotide sequence: TGTGCCAGCTCACCAGGGACTAGCGGGAGGCCAGATACGCAGTATTTT. Protein product: CASSPGTSGRPDTQYF.

This chain uses TRBV3-1 (or the pseudogene TRBV3-2) with TRBJ1-2, with D possibly being TRBD1 (5 bases). Germline CDR1 reads LGHDT; CDR2 reads YNNKEL (reference sequence). The CDR3 sequence is 16 residues long. Trimming took off 3 bases at V and 7 bases at J, with 21 bases between the two ends. CDR3 DNA sequence: TGTGCCAGCAGCCAGGGCCGGAATCGGGGGTATGGTGGCTACACCTTC. Its translation is CASSQGRNRGYGGYTF.

The chain couples TRBV3-1 (or the pseudogene TRBV3-2) to TRBJ2-7; TRBD2 agrees at 10 bases. Germline loops: CDR1 LGHDT, CDR2 YNNKEL (reference sequence). The CDR3 length is 14 residues. The trim removed 3 bases at V and 2 bases at J, leaving 1 base unmatched. CDR3 in amino acids: CASSQLAGAYEQYF. The CDR3 DNA sequence: TGTGCCAGCAGCCAGCTAGCGGGGGCCTACGAGCAGTACTTC.

The V and J genes are TRBV12-3 or TRBV12-4 and TRBJ1-5, with D possibly being TRBD1 (5 bases). Trimming left V 3 bases short and J 5 bases short, with 8 bases between. There are 13 residues in the CDR3. The CDR3 region is CASSLTAYQPQHF. Written as DNA, the CDR3 is TGTGCCAGCAGTTTGACAGCTTATCAGCCCCAGCATTTT.

This chain joins TRBV6-2 or TRBV6-3 and TRBJ2-1; 9 bases fit TRBD2. The CDR3 has 15 amino acids. J lost 8 bases, V lost 4 bases, and 9 bases had no gene match. The germline V gene encodes CDR1 MNHEY and CDR2 SVGEGT. Written as DNA, the CDR3 is TGTGCCAGCAGTTGGGGCGGGAGGGCCCATGATGAGCAGTTCTTC. Its protein product is CASSWGGRAHDEQFF.

CDR3 bases: TGCGCCAGCAGTCCACAACTAACAGGGGAATACCACCTCTACAATGAGCAGTTCTTC. This encodes CASSPQLTGEYHLYNEQFF. This chain joins TRBV23-1 and TRBJ2-1, with TRBD1 identical over 7 bases. TRBV23-1 is assigned to the ORF class and has an uncertain function. The CDR3 spans 19 residues. J gave up 3 bases and V 4 bases, and 18 bases lay outside the gene matches.

This chain links TRBV5-6 with TRBJ2-3; TRBD2 matches at 10 bases. The germline V gene has CDR1 SGHDT and CDR2 YYEEEE. V lost 4 bases to trimming and J lost 3 bases; unmatched junction nucleotides: 5. This CDR3 contains 15 residues. The CDR3 bases are TGTGCCAGCAGCCAGGGGACTAGCGTGACAGATACGCAGTATTTT. This sequence encodes CASSQGTSVTDTQYF.